This T cell receptor beta chain was recorded in a study of blood T cell repertoires in COVID-19. About the study: Samples of COVID-19 (acute and convalescent) were obtained from the United States, Italy and Spain.

CDR1 SNHLY and CDR2 FYNNEI come from the germline V gene. The CDR3 totals 14 residues. Deletions cut 3 bases from V and 4 bases from J, with 9 bases between. The assay was immunoSEQ multiplex PCR, and TCRdb's table has in-frame clones only and misses some. The sample holds about 63,000 clones, 65% to 85% seen once. Participants were aged about 18 to 100 years from approximately 23 US areas. The rearrangement joins TRBV2 to TRBJ2-2, with TRBD2 as a possible D gene (5 bases). What was sequenced was PBMCs or T cells enriched from blood (not recorded which). The sequence came from a woman aged 40 to 50 with acute COVID-19. CDR3 protein: CASSDMGSTGELFF. CDR3 nucleotide sequence: TGTGCCAGCAGTGATATGGGGAGCACCGGGGAGCTGTTTTTT.